A selection of T cell receptor beta chains follows, all from one sample in a study of T cell responses to AZD1222 COVID-19 vaccine. Produced via immunoSEQ multiplex PCR; TCRdb's table is partial and in-frame only. The table records approximately 120,000 clones, around 87% of them present only once. The material sequenced was peripheral blood, taken on day 0 of AZD1222 vaccination. The origin of the receptors is an adult in good health. Each CDR3 is given with its conserved first and last residue. The D gene is left open where the match is weak. Rows give clone size only sometimes, using once, few, many, or a class for an expanded clone.

TRBV28	TRBJ2-2	-	-	13	TGTGCCAGCAGTTTATTGAACACCGGGGAGCTGTTTTTT	CASSLLNTGELFF
TRBV28	TRBJ2-3	-	-	14	TGTGCCAGCAGTTTTAGGGGAGATCCAGATACGCAGTATTTT	CASSFRGDPDTQYF
TRBV7-2	TRBJ2-4	-	-	14	TGTGCCAGCAGCTTAGGGGGTTCCCAAAACATTCAGTACTTC	CASSLGGSQNIQYF
TRBV7-2	TRBJ1-4	-	-	15	TGTGCCAGCAGCTTACGGGGGCGTACCGGAGAAAAACTGTTTTTT	CASSLRGRTGEKLFF
TRBV30	TRBJ1-6	-	-	14	TGTGCCTGGAGTGTTGTACAGGGCTTCATCACCCTCCACTTT	CAWSVVQGFITLHF
TRBV11-2	TRBJ2-2	-	-	14	TGTGCCAGCAGCCCATTAACGAACACCGGGGAGCTGTTTTTT	CASSPLTNTGELFF
TRBV6-6	TRBJ2-7	-	-	15	TGTGCCAGCAGCCGTACCGGGACTGAAACCTACGAGCAGTACTTC	CASSRTGTETYEQYF
TRBV3-1/TRBV3-2	TRBJ1-5	-	-	14	TGTGCCAGCAGCCCGACACGGAACAATCAGCCCCAGCATTTT	CASSPTRNNQPQHF
TRBV5-1	TRBJ1-2	TRBD1	-	15	TGCGCCAGCAGCTTCGCCGGGACAGGGAACTATGGCTACACCTTC	CASSFAGTGNYGYTF
TRBV5-4	TRBJ2-2	TRBD2	-	15	TGTGCCAGCAGCCCGGGGACTACCGTCACCGGGGAGCTGTTTTTT	CASSPGTTVTGELFF
TRBV6-2/TRBV6-3	TRBJ1-2	TRBD1	-	16	TGTGCCAGCAGTTTTGATCGACAGGGATCCAACTATGGCTACACCTTC	CASSFDRQGSNYGYTF
TRBV6-4	TRBJ1-2	-	-	13	TGTGCCAGCAGTGGACCCCATGGGGCTGGCTACACCTTC	CASSGPHGAGYTF
TRBV19	TRBJ2-1	-	-	14	TGTGCCAGTAGTATAGGACGGACCTACAATGAGCAGTTCTTC	CASSIGRTYNEQFF
TRBV27	TRBJ1-2	-	-	15	TGTGCCAGCAGTTCCGATACCTCTGACTCCTATGGCTACACCTTC	CASSSDTSDSYGYTF
TRBV7-2	TRBJ1-5	TRBD1	-	14	TGTGCCAGCAGCCTTCTGGGACAGGGGGAGCCCCAGCATTTT	CASSLLGQGEPQHF
TRBV18	TRBJ1-6	TRBD1	-	16	TGTGCCAGCTCACCGCAATCGCGGGACAGTAATTCACCCCTCCACTTT	CASSPQSRDSNSPLHF
TRBV29-1	TRBJ2-5	-	-	16	TGCAGCGCCGAGAGCGGAAACTCGGGGATATCGGAGACCCAGTACTTC	CSAESGNSGISETQYF
TRBV5-8	TRBJ1-3	-	-	15	TGTGCCAGCAGCTTGAATGGATACTCTGGAAACACCATATATTTT	CASSLNGYSGNTIYF
TRBV27	TRBJ2-7	TRBD2	-	13	TGTGCCAGCAAGGGGACTACCCGATACGAGCAGTACTTC	CASKGTTRYEQYF
TRBV7-2	TRBJ1-5	-	few	15	TGTGCCAGCAGCTTATTCCGCGATAGCAATCAGCCCCAGCATTTT	CASSLFRDSNQPQHF
TRBV18	TRBJ2-1	TRBD2	-	20	TGTGCCAGCTCACCACTCTCCCTAGCGGGGGGAAGGAGCTCCTACAATGAGCAGTTCTTC	CASSPLSLAGGRSSYNEQFF
TRBV3-1/TRBV3-2	TRBJ2-6	TRBD1	once	19	TGTGCCAGCAGCCAAGATTTTGGGACAGCGAACTCTGGGGCCAACGTCCTGACTTTC	CASSQDFGTANSGANVLTF
TRBV7-3	TRBJ1-6	TRBD1	-	15	TGTGCCAGCAGCCAAGACAGGGGAAATAATTCACCCCTCCACTTT	CASSQDRGNNSPLHF
TRBV19	TRBJ1-1	-	-	15	TGTGCCAGTAGTATATTGGTGCGGGGTCTGGCTGAAGCTTTCTTT	CASSILVRGLAEAFF
TRBV11-2	TRBJ1-1	TRBD1	once	15	TGTGCCAGCAGGAAGAGGACAGGGTCGAACACTGAAGCTTTCTTT	CASRKRTGSNTEAFF
TRBV9	TRBJ1-5	-	once	15	TGTGCCAGCAGCTCTGTTGGAGGGAGCAATCAGCCCCAGCATTTT	CASSSVGGSNQPQHF
TRBV2	TRBJ2-7	TRBD1	-	14	TGTGCCAGCAGTGAATTAGGGGGCAGGTACGAGCAGTACTTC	CASSELGGRYEQYF
TRBV4-3	TRBJ1-6	-	-	15	TGCGCCAGCAGCCAGACCGGGGCCGGGGATTCACCCCTCCACTTT	CASSQTGAGDSPLHF
TRBV6-2/TRBV6-3	TRBJ1-6	TRBD1	once	15	TGTGCCAGCAGTTACACCGGGACAGGGCGGTCACCCCTCCACTTT	CASSYTGTGRSPLHF
TRBV27	TRBJ2-6	-	-	15	TGTGCCAGCAAACGAGGACAGACTGGGGCCAACGTCCTGACTTTC	CASKRGQTGANVLTF
TRBV7-8	TRBJ1-5	-	medium-sized	13	TGTGCCAGCAGCGAGGGGGGGAATCAGCCCCAGCATTTT	CASSEGGNQPQHF
TRBV7-2	TRBJ2-5	-	once	15	TGTGCCAGCAGCTTAGCTCTAGGGGGAATGGAGACCCAGTACTTC	CASSLALGGMETQYF
TRBV10-3	TRBJ2-2	TRBD1	-	18	TGTGCCATCACCCGGGTCCTCCAGGGGGCGGCCAGCACCGGGGAGCTGTTTTTT	CAITRVLQGAASTGELFF
TRBV4-3	TRBJ1-1	TRBD1	-	14	TGCGCCAGCAGTCTACAGGGGCGGGACACTGAAGCTTTCTTT	CASSLQGRDTEAFF
TRBV14	TRBJ2-7	-	-	15	TGTGCCAGCAGCCAAGTCAACAGACCGAACTACGAGCAGTACTTC	CASSQVNRPNYEQYF
TRBV5-3	TRBJ2-3	-	-	13	TGTGCCAGAAGAGATCCCCGGACAGATACGCAGTATTTT	CARRDPRTDTQYF
TRBV19	TRBJ1-5	-	-	15	TGTGCCAGTAGTATATCCGCAAGTAGCAATCAGCCCCAGCATTTT	CASSISASSNQPQHF
TRBV7-9	TRBJ1-1	-	-	13	TGTGCCAGCAGCTTTCCAGGCCACACTGAAGCTTTCTTT	CASSFPGHTEAFF
TRBV28	TRBJ2-2	-	-	14	TGTGCCAGTGCCGGGACTCCTAGGGGCGGGGAGCTGTTTTTT	CASAGTPRGGELFF
TRBV27	TRBJ1-6	-	once	14	TGTGCCAGCAGTTTTCTCTCCTATAATTCACCCCTCCACTTT	CASSFLSYNSPLHF
TRBV28	TRBJ2-5	TRBD1	-	14	TGTGCCACCGGGACAGGGGTCCACCAAGAGACCCAGTACTTC	CATGTGVHQETQYF
TRBV25-1	TRBJ2-1	-	-	14	TGTGCCAGCAGTCGTGGCAGCTCCTACAATGAGCAGTTCTTC	CASSRGSSYNEQFF
TRBV7-2	TRBJ2-1	TRBD2	-	15	TGTGCCAGCGGTCTAGCGGGCAGCTCCTACAATGAGCAGTTCTTC	CASGLAGSSYNEQFF
TRBV5-8	TRBJ2-3	TRBD2	once	17	TGTGCCAGCAGCCTCCTCTCCGGCGGGGGAGGGACAGATACGCAGTATTTT	CASSLLSGGGGTDTQYF
TRBV7-2	TRBJ1-4	-	-	15	TGTGCCAGCAGCTTGCGTCGGCAGGAAAGTGAAAAACTGTTTTTT	CASSLRRQESEKLFF
TRBV25-1	TRBJ1-6	-	-	13	TGTGCCAGCAGGGGGAAGTATAATTCACCCCTCCACTTT	CASRGKYNSPLHF
TRBV30	TRBJ2-3	TRBD2	-	14	TGTGCCTGGACGGGAGGGGGAGGCACAGATACGCAGTATTTT	CAWTGGGGTDTQYF
TRBV19	TRBJ2-3	TRBD1	few	20	TGTGCCAGTAGTATACCCTCGGACAGGGCCGGGACGCCCGAGGCAGATACGCAGTATTTT	CASSIPSDRAGTPEADTQYF
TRBV28	TRBJ1-1	-	-	15	TGTGCCAGCAGTTCCCACCTCGGGACCTACAGGACGACTTTCTTT	CASSSHLGTYRTTFF
TRBV28	TRBJ2-5	-	-	15	TGTGCCAGCAGTTTAGTCTCAGGACCCCAAGAGACCCAGTACTTC	CASSLVSGPQETQYF
TRBV19	TRBJ2-5	-	once	13	TGTGCCAGTAGTCCCTCCGTTAGAGAGACCCAGTACTTC	CASSPSVRETQYF